Listed below are T cell receptor beta chains from one sample, sequenced in a study of OX40 agonist ivuxolimab in advanced cancers. This table comes from immunoSEQ multiplex PCR, and its TCRdb copy is limited to in-frame clones, with some not included. The data show about 34,000 clones, with approximately 90% seen just once and about 9.6% held by the top ten. The input for sequencing was CD4+ or CD8+ T cells sorted from blood, taken in a trial of the OX40 agonist ivuxolimab. The source of these receptors is an adult with an advanced solid tumor such as melanoma, head and neck, liver or kidney cancer. The CDR3 runs from the conserved cysteine through the conserved F or W. The order of the fields is V gene, D gene, CDR3 protein. The D gene is left open where the match is weak.

TRBV6-1 | NA | CATRLFTDTQYF
TRBV27 | NA | CASSSRGWGGEQFF
TRBV6-4 | TRBD2 | CARGLAGGPLRYEQYF
TRBV11-3 | NA | CASSSTGRGKLFF
TRBV5-8 | NA | CASSLTGQDYGYTF
TRBV29-1 | NA | CSVLKEPSYNEQFF
TRBV5-6 | TRBD1 | CASSPGTGVTEAFF
TRBV6-5 | NA | CASSRERESQETQYF
TRBV10-3 | NA | CAISETGPYTEAFF
TRBV29-1 | TRBD1 | CSVAGTGGAEATEAFF
TRBV7-3 | TRBD2 | CASSLSSGMVDTQYF
TRBV27 | TRBD2 | CASSNPGLAGNPNTGELFF
TRBV2 | NA | CASSELGEQFF
TRBV4-1 | TRBD2 | CASSQPRLALPLYNEQFF
TRBV30 | NA | CAWTRILADTQYF
TRBV12-5 | NA | CASGSSQLYGYTF
TRBV5-1 | TRBD2 | CASSFSSGRENEQFF
TRBV4-1 | TRBD2 | CASSTAGQREATQYF
TRBV9 | TRBD1 | CASSDRGLGEKLFF
TRBV28 | TRBD1 | CASGRDRAVSREKLFF
TRBV27 | TRBD1 | CASSFWTGGGGANVLTF
TRBV4-2 | NA | CASSQAFASGARTGELFF
TRBV7-2 | TRBD1 | CASSSDRASYGYTF
TRBV5-1 | NA | CASSLVGSGNTIYF
TRBV6-4 | NA | CASSDWGIGNEKLFF
TRBV4-1 | NA | CASSPGANKFNGYTF
TRBV5-1 | TRBD1 | CASSPGQGGEKLFF
TRBV27 | TRBD1 | CASGQGVSNQPQHF
TRBV7-8 | NA | CASSSISQGLEQYF
TRBV5-4 | NA | CASSLVGAANEKLFF
TRBV2 | NA | CASSEDSGHGYTF
TRBV11-3 | TRBD2 | CASSRPSSGRERDTQYF
TRBV4-2 | NA | CASSQDAREQPQHF
TRBV5-1 | TRBD1 | CASSPGTGYSNQPQHF
TRBV5-1 | TRBD1 | CASSLLPGQGHEKLFF
TRBV5-4 | NA | CASSYPPPQETQYF
TRBV6-5 | TRBD2 | CASLTGRSYEQYF
TRBV18 | TRBD1 | CASSPEYRGNSPLHF
TRBV28 | NA | CASSSLRSNQPQHF
TRBV4-1 | TRBD2 | CASSPQRASGLYEQYF
TRBV29-1 | NA | CSVELAGSYEQYF
TRBV5-1 | TRBD2 | CASRGTTSGFASTDTQYF
TRBV11-2 | NA | CASSGTGLRYEQYF
TRBV30 | TRBD2 | CAWSVPFSSGIGNEQFF
TRBV29-1 | NA | CSAEGGGETQYF
TRBV11-3 | NA | CASSIQGSGELFF
TRBV5-1 | TRBD2 | CASSLASGRVNEQFF
TRBV7-3 | NA | CASSFRSLESGANVLTF
TRBV6-5 | NA | CASSGDNEQFF
TRBV18 | NA | CASSPNWGADQPQHF
TRBV28 | TRBD1 | CASSRQGHRGAVF
TRBV5-5 | NA | CASSLDRRSNQPQHF
TRBV5-1 | NA | CASSLVVVNEQFF
TRBV28 | TRBD1 | CASSLSTGKIGNQPQHF
TRBV2 | TRBD1 | CASRGDSGDYGYTF
TRBV18 | TRBD2 | CASSPPTGLYNTGELFF
TRBV7-9 | TRBD1 | CASSGKGQGVNTEAFF
TRBV5-1 | TRBD2 | CASSSPGTSNYEQYF
TRBV18 | TRBD1 | CASSRGTGVTGELFF
TRBV25-1 | NA | CASSEQGPNQPQHF